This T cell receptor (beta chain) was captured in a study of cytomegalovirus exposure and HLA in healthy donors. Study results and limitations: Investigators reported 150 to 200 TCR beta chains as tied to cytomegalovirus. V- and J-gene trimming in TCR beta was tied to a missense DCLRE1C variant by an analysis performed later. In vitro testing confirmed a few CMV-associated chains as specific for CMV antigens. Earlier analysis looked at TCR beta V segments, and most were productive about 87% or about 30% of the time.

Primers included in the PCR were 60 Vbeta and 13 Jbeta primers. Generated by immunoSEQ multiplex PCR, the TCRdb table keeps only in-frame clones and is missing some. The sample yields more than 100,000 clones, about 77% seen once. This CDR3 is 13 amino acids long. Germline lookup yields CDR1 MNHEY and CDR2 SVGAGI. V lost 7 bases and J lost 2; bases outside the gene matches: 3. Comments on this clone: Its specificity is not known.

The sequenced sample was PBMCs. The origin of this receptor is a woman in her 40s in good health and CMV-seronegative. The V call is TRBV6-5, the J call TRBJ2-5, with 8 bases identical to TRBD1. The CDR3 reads CASTRGRQETQYF. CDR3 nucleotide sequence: TGTGCCAGCACCAGGGGGCGGCAAGAGACCCAGTACTTC.